These 21 T cell receptor beta chains originate from one sample sequenced in a study of T cells in Graves' hyperthyroidism and ophthalmopathy. TCR beta CDR3 region amplification was performed from RNA transcripts. The study used the HTBI primer set for a first-round RT-PCR of the TCR CDR3. TCRdb re-called the multiplex PCR reads through MiXCR, storing one row per CDR3 protein. Among about 320,000 distinct CDR3 sequences listed, 16% were seen once. Sequenced: blood. These receptors all stem from a young man with Graves' hyperthyroidism.

This chain uses TRBV9 with TRBJ2-2; 7 nucleotides align to TRBD2. Germline V CDR1 and CDR2: SGDLS, YYNGEE. This CDR3 is 16 amino acids long. V trimming: 3 bases; J trimming: 5 bases; junction bases outside the gene matches: 10. The CDR3 is CASSARDYRLTGELFF. The CDR3 nucleotides are TGTGCCAGCAGCGCTCGGGACTACCGACTAACCGGGGAGCTGTTTTTT.

V usage is TRBV19 and J usage is TRBJ2-1, with TRBD2 identical over 13 bases. V lost 4 bases and J lost 6; bases outside the gene matches: 3. The CDR3 length is 15 residues. Germline lookup yields CDR1 LNHDA and CDR2 SQIVND (reference sequence). The CDR3 nucleotides read TGTGCCAGTAGTAAAGGGACTAGCGGGGTCAATGAGCAGTTCTTC. It encodes CASSKGTSGVNEQFF.

This clonotype has a count of ten or more. The rearrangement joins TRBV30 to TRBJ2-7; weak D call: TRBD1 (5 bases). Trimming pared 2 bases from V and 3 bases from J, leaving 11 bases between. There are 13 residues in the CDR3. Germline loops: CDR1 GTSNPN, CDR2 SVGIG (reference sequence). The CDR3 DNA reads TGTGCCTGGAGTAGGGGTCACAACTACGAGCAGTACTTC. Translated: CAWSRGHNYEQYF.

The CDR3 nucleotides are TGTGCCAGCAGTGAGCTGGGGGACTATGGCTACACCTTC. It translates to CASSELGDYGYTF. V and J are TRBV25-1 and TRBJ1-2; possible D gene TRBD1, 5 bases. Germline V gives CDR1 MGHDK, CDR2 SYGVNS. V lost 3 bases and J 3 bases, leaving 8 bases between the germline ends. The CDR3 contains 13 residues.

V is TRBV7-2 and J is TRBJ2-4; perhaps TRBD1 as D (6 bases). This CDR3 is 16 amino acids long. The germline V gene encodes CDR1 SGHTA and CDR2 FQGNSA. The germline V and J ends were trimmed by 5 bases and 3 bases, with 17 bases remaining between them. The CDR3 DNA follows: TGTGCCAGCAGCGCCTCAGGGGTCGGGGTCAAAAACATTCAGTACTTC. Encoded protein: CASSASGVGVKNIQYF.

In its sample, this clonotype was seen a few times. This may be a read error, as it is one base from a much larger clone. V gene TRBV5-1 combines with J gene TRBJ1-1; D is possibly TRBD1 (6 bases). CDR3 size: 14 residues. Germline loops: CDR1 SGHRS, CDR2 YFSETQ. V was clipped by 1 base and J by 4 bases, with 11 bases between them. The CDR3 bases are TGCGCCAGCAGCTTGAGCGGACAGCGCACTGAAGCTTTCTTT. This encodes CASSLSGQRTEAFF.

This clonotype has only a few counts. The chain links TRBV5-1 to TRBJ1-1; 8 nucleotides agree with TRBD1. V was clipped by 0 bases and J by 8 bases; unmatched bases: 9. The CDR3 consists of 15 residues. The germline V gene has CDR1 SGHRS and CDR2 YFSETQ. Here the CDR3 reads CASSLERTGRGEAFF. CDR3 coding DNA: TGCGCCAGCAGCTTGGAGCGGACAGGGCGGGGGGAAGCTTTCTTT.

CDR3 coding DNA: TGCGCCAGCAGCCATAAATTGGACCCCTACGAGCAGTACTTC. Protein: CASSHKLDPYEQYF. The chain employs TRBV4-1 and TRBJ2-7, with unresolved D. Trimming shortened V by 3 bases and J by 2 bases, and 11 bases separated the two germline ends. This CDR3 spans 14 amino acids. Germline V gene sequence: CDR1 MGHRA, CDR2 YSYEKL.

This clonotype has at least ten counts. The chain combines TRBV7-2 with TRBJ2-3, with 10 bases aligning to TRBD2. This CDR3 comprises 16 residues. V trimming: 1 base; J trimming: 2 bases; junction bases outside the gene matches: 3. Germline CDR1 is SGHTA and CDR2 is FQGNSA. The CDR3 loop is CASSLVAGGLTDTQYF. CDR3 coding DNA: TGTGCCAGCAGCTTAGTAGCGGGGGGACTCACAGATACGCAGTATTTT.

The V gene is TRBV20-1, the J gene TRBJ1-5; D is uncertain. Germline lookup yields CDR1 DFQATT and CDR2 SNEGSKA (reference sequence). This CDR3 has 13 amino acids. V was cut by 3 bases and J by 0 bases, with 6 bases left in between. CDR3 nucleotides: TGCAGTGCTAGTGGCCTTAGCAATCAGCCCCAGCATTTT. This codes for CSASGLSNQPQHF.

This clonotype occurred many times. This rearrangement joins TRBV27 to TRBJ2-2; 7 bases fit TRBD2. This CDR3 has 14 residues. Trimming at V came to 6 bases and at J to 6 bases, leaving 7 bases not matched to a gene. Germline CDR1 is MNHEY and CDR2 is SMNVEV (reference sequence). Here the CDR3 DNA reads TGTGCCAGCAGGACCTGGGGGGGTTCCGGGGAGCTGTTTTTT. Its protein is CASRTWGGSGELFF.

This clonotype was counted many times. The chain employs TRBV5-8 and TRBJ2-2; 7 bases agree with TRBD1. Trimming took 4 bases from V and 0 from J; bases not matched to a gene: 6. This CDR3 is built from 16 residues. In germline, CDR1 is SGHTS, CDR2 YDEGEE. The CDR3 region is CASSLGTAANTGELFF. CDR3 DNA sequence: TGTGCCAGCAGCCTAGGGACAGCAGCGAACACCGGGGAGCTGTTTTTT.

This clonotype was recorded at least ten times. The rearrangement uses TRBV24-1 and TRBJ2-3; 7 bases agree with TRBD1. The ends lost 2 bases at V and 2 bases at J; junction bases unmatched: 9. Germline V gives CDR1 KGHDR, CDR2 SFDVKD. The CDR3 covers 17 residues. The CDR3 sequence: CATSDSPGQSHTDTQYF. CDR3 nucleotide sequence: TGTGCCACCAGTGATTCCCCGGGACAGTCACACACAGATACGCAGTATTTT.

This clonotype has ten or more counts. The chain uses TRBV20-1 and TRBJ1-2; weak D call: TRBD1 (5 bases). Germline CDR1 DFQATT, CDR2 SNEGSKA (reference sequence). Trimming removed 4 bases from V and 4 bases from J, with 19 bases in between. The CDR3 spans 15 residues. The CDR3 nucleotides are TGCAGTGCTACCCAGGGAGGGTCCCAAGGCTATGGCTACACCTTC. Protein sequence: CSATQGGSQGYGYTF.

This clonotype was recorded a few times. The chain couples TRBV5-8 to TRBJ1-4; maybe TRBD1 (6 bases). CDR1 SGHTS and CDR2 YDEGEE come from the germline V gene. The ends were cut back, 7 bases at V and 10 bases at J, with 17 bases in the middle. This CDR3 spans 13 amino acids. The chain's CDR3 is CASPPTGGGKLFF. CDR3 in DNA: TGTGCCAGCCCACCTACGGGGGGCGGAAAACTGTTTTTT.

This sequence joins TRBV12-3 or TRBV12-4 and TRBJ2-2; perhaps TRBD1 as D (5 bases). The CDR3 is 14 residues long. Trimming left V 5 bases short and J 6 bases short, with 13 bases between. The CDR3 loop reads CASSPDRTAGELFF. The CDR3 nucleotides are TGTGCCAGCAGTCCAGACAGAACCGCCGGGGAGCTGTTTTTT.

Only a few counts were recorded for this clonotype. The gene calls are TRBV10-3 and TRBJ1-3; 7 bases line up with TRBD1. Germline V lookup: CDR1 ENHRY, CDR2 SYGVKD. CDR3 length: 16 residues. V gave up 0 bases and J gave up 0 bases; unmatched junction bases: 2. In DNA, the CDR3 is TGTGCCATCAGTGAGTCGGGACAGAGCTCTGGAAACACCATATATTTT. It translates to CAISESGQSSGNTIYF.

The chain couples TRBV9 to TRBJ2-7; D is ambiguous. Germline V gene lookup returns CDR1 SGDLS and CDR2 YYNGEE. Trimming left V 0 bases short and J 7 bases short, with 11 bases between. CDR3 size: 13 residues. The CDR3 is CASSVAKYGEQYF. DNA of the CDR3: TGTGCCAGCAGCGTAGCTAAGTACGGTGAGCAGTACTTC.

This clonotype was detected only a few times. The chain carries TRBV5-1 and TRBJ2-7; possibly TRBD1 or TRBD2 for D (5 bases each). Germline CDR1 SGHRS, CDR2 YFSETQ. Trimming took off 1 base at V and 5 bases at J, with 13 bases between the two ends. The CDR3 runs 14 residues. The CDR3 reads CASSLRWGNDEQYF. The CDR3 region has the DNA TGCGCCAGCAGCTTGCGGTGGGGGAACGACGAGCAGTACTTC.

The chain combines TRBV12-3 or TRBV12-4 with TRBJ2-2; the D gene is possibly TRBD1 (5 bases). Trimming took 7 bases from V and 4 from J, leaving 16 bases between them. There are 15 residues in the CDR3. Here the CDR3 reads CASTPRQGGTGELFF. The CDR3 DNA reads as TGTGCCAGCACCCCCCGCCAGGGTGGCACCGGGGAGCTGTTTTTT.

This chain links TRBV28 with TRBJ1-2, with D tentatively TRBD1 (5 bases). V was pared by 5 bases and J by 2 bases, with 18 bases between. Per germline, CDR1 MDHEN and CDR2 SYDVKM. This CDR3 has 16 residues. As DNA, the CDR3 is TGTGCCAGCAGTCATAGGGGCTTGGGGCTGAACTATGGCTACACCTTC. This translates into CASSHRGLGLNYGYTF.